The 15 T cell receptor beta chains reported below all come from one sample, sequenced in a study of blood T cell repertoires in COVID-19. Only in-frame clones appear in the TCRdb table, and some are missing; sequencing was by immunoSEQ multiplex PCR. The sample has more than 95,000 clones, roughly 91% seen once; the top ten hold roughly 1.4%. The sample comprised peripheral blood. The origin of the receptors is a human donor in a cohort sampled during active COVID-19.

The chain carries TRBV13 and TRBJ1-1; TRBD1 matches 10 bases. The CDR3 is 15 residues long. CDR1 PRHDT and CDR2 FYEKMQ come from the germline V gene (reference sequence). Losses at the gene ends were 5 bases for V and 2 bases for J; bases not matched to a gene: 5. CDR3 in amino acids: CASSTRQGANTEAFF. For the CDR3, the DNA is TGTGCCAGCAGCACCCGACAGGGGGCCAACACTGAAGCTTTCTTT.

This clone was picked up one time. This chain links TRBV28 with TRBJ1-3; D is uncertain. CDR1 and CDR2 (germline): MDHEN, SYDVKM. The V and J ends lost 4 bases and 2 bases respectively, with 9 bases between them. This CDR3 has 14 amino acids. CDR3 bases: TGTGCCAGCAGTTCTACAGTACCTGGAAACACCATATATTTT. Its protein product is CASSSTVPGNTIYF.

About this clone: A read error may account for a junction end that differs from germline. Other DNA sequences of this sample code for an identical CDR3. The chain carries TRBV7-7 and TRBJ2-2, with 10 bases lining up with TRBD1. The CDR3 length is 16 residues. Germline V gene lookup returns CDR1 SSHAT and CDR2 FNYEAQ (reference sequence). The CDR3 DNA sequence: TGTGCTAGCAGCCAAACCGGGACAGGGGTCGCCGGGGAGCTGTTTTTT. It encodes CASSQTGTGVAGELFF.

This sequence joins TRBV6-1 and TRBJ2-3; 12 positions match TRBD2. Germline assignment: CDR1 MNHNS and CDR2 SASEGT. The V and J ends lost 4 bases and 0 bases, in that order; junction bases with no gene match: 8. The CDR3 spans 18 residues. The CDR3: CASSVLAGGPLSTDTQYF. The CDR3, as DNA: TGTGCCAGCAGTGTACTAGCGGGGGGACCCCTTAGCACAGATACGCAGTATTTT.

The sample holds one count of this clone. The chain carries TRBV5-5 and TRBJ2-2; 7 bases line up with TRBD1. The germline V gene has CDR1 SGHKS and CDR2 YYEKEE (reference sequence). After removal of 1 base from V and 4 bases from J, the junction contained 4 bases not matched to a gene. The CDR3 is 15 residues long. The CDR3 DNA sequence: TGTGCCAGCAGCTTGAGGGGGCAGGTCACCGGGGAGCTGTTTTTT. Translation: CASSLRGQVTGELFF. The full variable domain, completed using reference TRBV5-5 and TRBJ2-2, is DAGVTQSPTHLIKTRGQQVTLRCSPISGHKSVSWYQQVLGQGPQFIFQYYEKEERGRGNFPDRFSARQFPNYSSELNVNALLLGDSALYLCASSLRGQVTGELFFGEGSRLTVL.

V is TRBV28 and J is TRBJ1-1; D ambiguous. Germline assignment: CDR1 MDHEN and CDR2 SYDVKM. V lost 6 bases and J 1 base, leaving 9 bases between the germline ends. The CDR3 has 13 residues. CDR3 nucleotide sequence: TGTGCCAGCAGAGTTACAGAGAACACTGAAGCTTTCTTT. Residues: CASRVTENTEAFF.

The chain has TRBV7-9 and TRBJ2-5, with 7 nucleotides matching TRBD2. CDR1 is SEHNR and CDR2 is FQNEAQ in the germline V gene (reference sequence). V lost 5 bases, J lost 2 bases, and 5 bases stayed unmatched. CDR3 size: 14 residues. The CDR3 loop reads CASSPPGGQETQYF. In nucleotides, the CDR3 is TGTGCCAGCAGCCCACCGGGAGGACAAGAGACCCAGTACTTC.

This chain connects TRBV30 to TRBJ1-5; 8 bases are shared with TRBD1. CDR1 is GTSNPN and CDR2 is SVGIG in the germline V gene (reference sequence). The CDR3 is made up of 15 amino acids. Unmatched junction bases numbered 8, after V lost 3 bases and J lost 4 bases. CDR3 sequence reads: CAWSEQGVRNQPQHF. The CDR3 nucleotides are TGTGCCTGGAGCGAACAGGGGGTTCGAAATCAGCCCCAGCATTTT.

This clone appeared once. CDR3 amino acids: CASSVTTNTEAFF. The CDR3 nucleotides read TGTGCCAGCAGCGTAACAACGAACACTGAAGCTTTCTTT. V gene TRBV9 combines with J gene TRBJ1-1; D not certain. From germline, CDR1 is SGDLS and CDR2 YYNGEE. CDR3 length: 13 amino acids. V was clipped by 1 base and J by 1 base, with 5 bases between them.

The V call is TRBV19, the J call TRBJ1-4; D is unresolved. CDR1 and CDR2 from the germline V gene are LNHDA and SQIVND (reference sequence). V was cut by 6 bases and J by 0 bases, with 11 bases left in between. The CDR3 covers 15 residues. The CDR3 is CASSPLRATNEKLFF. The CDR3 region has the DNA TGTGCCAGTAGCCCTCTGAGGGCAACTAATGAAAAACTGTTTTTT.

The chain employs TRBV14 and TRBJ2-7; TRBD2 matches at 14 bases. The length of the CDR3 is 17 residues. Trimming cost V 4 bases and J 4 bases; bases outside gene matches: 9. Per the germline V gene, CDR1 is SGHDN and CDR2 is FVKESK. The CDR3 sequence is CASSPGTSGRIRYEQYF. CDR3 nucleotides: TGTGCCAGCAGCCCTGGGACTAGCGGGAGAATTAGGTACGAGCAGTACTTC.

The chain's CDR3 is CASSGGLAGGNEQFF. In DNA form, the CDR3 reads TGTGCCAGCAGTGGGGGACTAGCGGGTGGCAATGAGCAGTTCTTC. The chain is built from TRBV2 and TRBJ2-1, with 12 bases aligning to TRBD2. The germline V gene encodes CDR1 SNHLY and CDR2 FYNNEI. Germline trimming cut 4 bases from V and 6 bases from J; bases unmatched to any gene: 4. The CDR3 has 15 amino acids.

The rearrangement uses TRBV12-5 and TRBJ2-7, with D maybe TRBD2 (5 bases). CDR1 LGHNT and CDR2 FRNRAP come from the germline V gene. The CDR3 has 12 residues. V lost 7 bases and J 5 bases, leaving 12 bases between the germline ends. CDR3 sequence (DNA): TGTGCTAGTGCCCTTGCGGGTCACGAGCAGTACTTC. Translating it yields CASALAGHEQYF.

This chain uses TRBV15 with TRBJ2-7; D remains unclear. CDR3 length: 16 amino acids. V lost 3 bases, J lost 5 bases, and 20 bases lay in between. Per germline, CDR1 LNHNV and CDR2 YYDKDF (reference sequence). Here the CDR3 DNA reads TGTGCCACCAGCAGGGGCACCGGTGGCAGTTCGAACGAGCAGTACTTC. Protein sequence: CATSRGTGGSSNEQYF.

The chain recombines TRBV28 with TRBJ2-7; 7 bases are shared with TRBD1. The ends lost 8 bases at V and 0 bases at J; junction bases unmatched: 10. Germline V gene data show CDR1 as MDHEN and CDR2 as SYDVKM. The CDR3 runs to 15 residues. The chain's CDR3 is CASRVSGTASYEQYF. CDR3 bases: TGTGCCAGCCGGGTCTCCGGGACAGCCTCCTACGAGCAGTACTTC. The full variable domain, rest sourced from reference TRBV28 and TRBJ2-7, is DVKVTQSSRYLVKRTGEKVFLECVQDMDHENMFWYRQDPGLGLRLIYFSYDVKMKEKGDIPEGYSVSREKKERFSLILESASTNQTSMYLCASRVSGTASYEQYFGPGTRLTVT.